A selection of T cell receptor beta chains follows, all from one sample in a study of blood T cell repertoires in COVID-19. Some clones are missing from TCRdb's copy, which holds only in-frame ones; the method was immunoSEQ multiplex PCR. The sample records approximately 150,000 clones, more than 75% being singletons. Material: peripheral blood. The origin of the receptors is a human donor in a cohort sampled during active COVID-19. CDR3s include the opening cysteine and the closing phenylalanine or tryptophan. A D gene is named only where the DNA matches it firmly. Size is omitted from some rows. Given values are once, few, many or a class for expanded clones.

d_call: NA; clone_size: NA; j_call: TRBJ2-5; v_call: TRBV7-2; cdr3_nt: TGTGCCAGCAGCCCGGTACAGGGATTAGGAGAGACCCAGTACTTC; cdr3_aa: CASSPVQGLGETQYF
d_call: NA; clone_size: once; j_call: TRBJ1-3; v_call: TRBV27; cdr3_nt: TGTGCCTCGGGAAAGGGCTCTGGAAACACCATATATTTT; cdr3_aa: CASGKGSGNTIYF
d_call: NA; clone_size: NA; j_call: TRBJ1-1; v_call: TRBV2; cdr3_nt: TGTGCCAGCAGTGTCGAGGGAATGAGGACTGAAGCTTTCTTT; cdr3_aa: CASSVEGMRTEAFF
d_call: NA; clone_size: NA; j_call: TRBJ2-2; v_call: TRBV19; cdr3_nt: TGTGCCAGTAGTTCGAGCGTGGCGAACACCGGGGAGCTGTTTTTT; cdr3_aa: CASSSSVANTGELFF
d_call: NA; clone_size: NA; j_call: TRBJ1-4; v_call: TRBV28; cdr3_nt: TGTGCCAGCAGACCGGGATATCTTAATGAAAAACTGTTTTTT; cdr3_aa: CASRPGYLNEKLFF
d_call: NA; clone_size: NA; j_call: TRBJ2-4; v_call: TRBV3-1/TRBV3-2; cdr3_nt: TGTGCCAGCGGACTTCACCGGGACTTTGACATTCAGTACTTC; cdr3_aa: CASGLHRDFDIQYF
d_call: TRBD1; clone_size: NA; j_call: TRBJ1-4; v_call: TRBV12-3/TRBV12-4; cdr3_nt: TGTGCCAGCAGTTTTGGGCAGGGGGGAAAACTGTTTTTT; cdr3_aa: CASSFGQGGKLFF
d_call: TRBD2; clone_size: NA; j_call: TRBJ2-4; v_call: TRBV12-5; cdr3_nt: TGTGCTAGTGGTTCCCCCCCGGGACTAGCGAAAAACATTCAGTACTTC; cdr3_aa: CASGSPPGLAKNIQYF
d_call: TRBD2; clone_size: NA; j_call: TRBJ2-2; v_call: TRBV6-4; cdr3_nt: TGTGCCAGCAGTGCCACTAGCGGGAGGGGCGCCGGGGAGCTGTTTTTT; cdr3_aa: CASSATSGRGAGELFF
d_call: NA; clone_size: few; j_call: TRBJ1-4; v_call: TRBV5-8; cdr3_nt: TGTGCCAGCAGCCCTACAGGGACTAATGAAAAACTGTTTTTT; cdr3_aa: CASSPTGTNEKLFF
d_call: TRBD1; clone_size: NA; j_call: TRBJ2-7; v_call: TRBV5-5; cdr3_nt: TGTGCCAGCAGCCCGCTGGGGACAGGACTCTACGAGCAGTACTTC; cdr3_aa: CASSPLGTGLYEQYF
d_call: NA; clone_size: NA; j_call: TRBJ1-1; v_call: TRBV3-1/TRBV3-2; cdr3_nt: TGTGCCAGCAGCCGGTCGGGGGGGATCACTGAAGCTTTCTTT; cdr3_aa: CASSRSGGITEAFF
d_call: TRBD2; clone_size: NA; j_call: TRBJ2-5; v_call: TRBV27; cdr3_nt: TGTGCCAGCAGTTCGCTAGCGGGAGGAAGGGAGACCCAGTACTTC; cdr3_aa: CASSSLAGGRETQYF
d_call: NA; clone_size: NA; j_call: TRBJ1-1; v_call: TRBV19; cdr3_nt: TGTGCCAGTACCGTTGACAGTGGATGGTCTGAAGCTTTCTTT; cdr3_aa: CASTVDSGWSEAFF
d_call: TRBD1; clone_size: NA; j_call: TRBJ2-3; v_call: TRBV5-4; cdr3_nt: TGTGCCAGCAGCTTCCCCGGGACAGGGGGAAAAGATACGCAGTATTTT; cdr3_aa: CASSFPGTGGKDTQYF
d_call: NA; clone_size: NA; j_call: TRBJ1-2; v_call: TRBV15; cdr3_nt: TGTGCCACCAGCAGAGAACCCCAAGGACAGCAGTTTAACTATGGCTACACCTTC; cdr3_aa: CATSREPQGQQFNYGYTF
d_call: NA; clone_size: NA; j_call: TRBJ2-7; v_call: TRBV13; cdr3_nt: TGTGCCAGCAGCTTAAAGGGGGTAGTAGGTTCCTACGAGCAGTACTTC; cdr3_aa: CASSLKGVVGSYEQYF
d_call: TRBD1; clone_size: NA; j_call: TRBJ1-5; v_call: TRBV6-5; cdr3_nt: TGTGCCAGCAGGGGACAGGAGGTTAGCAATCAGCCCCAGCATTTT; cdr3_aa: CASRGQEVSNQPQHF
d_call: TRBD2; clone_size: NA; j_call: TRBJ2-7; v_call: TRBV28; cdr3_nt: TGTGCCAGCAGAGGTGGACTAGCGGGGGTGGGGGAGCAGTACTTC; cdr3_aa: CASRGGLAGVGEQYF
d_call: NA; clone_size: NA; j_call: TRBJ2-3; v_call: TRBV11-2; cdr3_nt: TGTGCCAGCAGCCTGGGCAACAGGGACACAGATACGCAGTATTTT; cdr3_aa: CASSLGNRDTDTQYF
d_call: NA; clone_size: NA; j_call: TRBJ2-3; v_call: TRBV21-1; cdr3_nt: TGTGCCAGCAGCGGACGACGCGGACTAAAAGATACGCAGTATTTT; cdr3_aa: CASSGRRGLKDTQYF
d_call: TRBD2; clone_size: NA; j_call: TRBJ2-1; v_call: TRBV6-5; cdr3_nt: TGTGCCAGCGCGACTAGCGGGGGGGCCTACAATGAGCAGTTCTTC; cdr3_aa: CASATSGGAYNEQFF
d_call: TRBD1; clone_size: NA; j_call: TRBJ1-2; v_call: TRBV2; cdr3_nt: TGTGCCAGCAGGAGAGACAGGGAATATGGCTACACCTTC; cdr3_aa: CASRRDREYGYTF
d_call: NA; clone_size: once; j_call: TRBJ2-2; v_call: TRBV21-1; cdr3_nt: TGTGCCAGCAGCAAAGAACCGGGACTAGCCCCCGGGGAGCTGTTTTTT; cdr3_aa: CASSKEPGLAPGELFF
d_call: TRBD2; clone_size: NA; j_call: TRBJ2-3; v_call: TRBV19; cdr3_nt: TGTGCCAGTAGTATGGTTAGCGGGCGGCCTAGCACAGATACGCAGTATTTT; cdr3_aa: CASSMVSGRPSTDTQYF
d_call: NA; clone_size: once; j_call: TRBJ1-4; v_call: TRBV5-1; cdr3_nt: TGCGCCAGCAGCCCGGTGGCAGGAAATGATGAAAAACTGTTTTTT; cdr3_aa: CASSPVAGNDEKLFF
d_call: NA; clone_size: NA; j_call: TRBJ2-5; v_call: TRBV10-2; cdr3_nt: TGCGCCAGCAGTGACGGTGACACCACCCAAGAGACCCAGTACTTC; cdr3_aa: CASSDGDTTQETQYF
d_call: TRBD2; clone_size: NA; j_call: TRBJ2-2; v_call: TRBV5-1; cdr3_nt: TGCGCCAGCAGCCCGGCGGGGGGAAACACCGGGGAGCTGTTTTTT; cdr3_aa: CASSPAGGNTGELFF
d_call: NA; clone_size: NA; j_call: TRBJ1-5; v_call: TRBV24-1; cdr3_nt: TGTGCCACCAGTGATCAGCGGGCGTGGGGTCAGCCCCAGCATTTT; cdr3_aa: CATSDQRAWGQPQHF
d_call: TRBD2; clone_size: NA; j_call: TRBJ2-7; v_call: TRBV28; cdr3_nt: TGTGCCACCCATAAAACTAGCGGCCCCTACGAGCAGTACTTC; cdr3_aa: CATHKTSGPYEQYF
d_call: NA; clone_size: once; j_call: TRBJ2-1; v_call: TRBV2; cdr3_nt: TGTGCCAGCAGTGAACTCAGACTAGGGGTTGAGCAGTTCTTC; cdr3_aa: CASSELRLGVEQFF
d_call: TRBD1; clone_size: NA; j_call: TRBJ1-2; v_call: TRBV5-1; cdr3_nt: TGCGCCAGCAGCTCGGGACAGGGTGTATCCTATGGCTACACCTTC; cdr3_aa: CASSSGQGVSYGYTF
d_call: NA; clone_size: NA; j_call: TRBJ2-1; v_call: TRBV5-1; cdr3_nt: TGCGCCAGCAGCTTGGAGTCAGGGGAGAACGAGCAGTTCTTC; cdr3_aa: CASSLESGENEQFF
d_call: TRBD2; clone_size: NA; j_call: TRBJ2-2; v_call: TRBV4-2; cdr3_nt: TGTGCCAGCAGCCAAGAAGTGGGGACTAGGGTTGAGACCGGGGAGCTGTTTTTT; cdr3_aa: CASSQEVGTRVETGELFF
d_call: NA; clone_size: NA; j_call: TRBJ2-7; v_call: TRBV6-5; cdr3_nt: TGTGCCAGCAACCCCAGCTCCTACGAGCAGTACTTC; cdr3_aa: CASNPSSYEQYF
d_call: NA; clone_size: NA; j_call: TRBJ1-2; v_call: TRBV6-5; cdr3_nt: TGTGCCAGCACCGAAAGCAGGGGCAACTATGGCTACACCTTC; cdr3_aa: CASTESRGNYGYTF
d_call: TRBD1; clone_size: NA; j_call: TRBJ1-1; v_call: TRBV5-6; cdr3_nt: TGTGCCAGCCGACAGGGGGCGTTCGGAATGAACACTGAAGCTTTCTTT; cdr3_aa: CASRQGAFGMNTEAFF